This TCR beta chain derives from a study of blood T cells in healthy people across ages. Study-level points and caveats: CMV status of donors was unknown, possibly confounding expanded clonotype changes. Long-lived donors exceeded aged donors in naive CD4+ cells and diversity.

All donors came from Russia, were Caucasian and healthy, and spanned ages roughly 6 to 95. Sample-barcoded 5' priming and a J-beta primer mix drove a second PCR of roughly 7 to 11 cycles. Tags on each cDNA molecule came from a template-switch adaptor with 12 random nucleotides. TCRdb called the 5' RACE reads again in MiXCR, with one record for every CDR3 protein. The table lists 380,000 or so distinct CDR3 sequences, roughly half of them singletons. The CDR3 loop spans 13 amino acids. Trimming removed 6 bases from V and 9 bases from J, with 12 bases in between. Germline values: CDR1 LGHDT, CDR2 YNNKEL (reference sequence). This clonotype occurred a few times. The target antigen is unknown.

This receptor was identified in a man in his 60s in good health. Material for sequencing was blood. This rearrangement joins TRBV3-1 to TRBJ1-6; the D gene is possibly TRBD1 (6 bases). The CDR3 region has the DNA TGTGCCAGCAGGAACCTACAGGGTTCACCCCTCCACTTT. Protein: CASRNLQGSPLHF.